Sequencing of this TCR beta chain was carried out in a study of cytomegalovirus exposure and HLA in healthy donors. Study background: Falling in the Caucasian-associated ancestry cluster were 80% to 85% of under 500 genotyped donors. Study observations and caveats: Sequencing depth across donors, presence/absence analyses assumed, was roughly uniform.

A multiplex PCR was run with 60 Vbeta primers and 13 Jbeta primers. Produced via immunoSEQ multiplex PCR; TCRdb's table is partial and in-frame only. The sample holds around 120,000 clones; roughly 79% are singletons and the top ten take over 1.5%. Points on this clone: The antigen is unknown.

The V gene end was trimmed by 8 bases and the J gene end by 4 bases; junction bases not matched to a gene: 8. The CDR3 length is 14 residues. Germline CDR1 is MNHEY and CDR2 is SMNVEV (reference sequence). This TCR derives from a woman between 45 and 60 years old in good health and CMV-seronegative. Sequenced: PBMCs. J is TRBJ2-7 and V is TRBV27; 10 positions agree with TRBD1. The CDR3: CASQYGTGDYEQYF. CDR3 coding DNA: TGTGCCAGCCAATATGGGACAGGGGATTACGAGCAGTACTTC.